Below are 15 T cell receptor beta chains sequenced from a single sample in a study of T cells in Graves' hyperthyroidism and ophthalmopathy. Amplification targeted TCR beta CDR3 regions from RNA transcripts. HTBI primers drove first-round RT-PCR of the TCR CDR3. TCRdb re-called the multiplex PCR reads with MiXCR, one entry per CDR3 protein. The table has about 680,000 distinct CDR3 sequences, roughly a third seen once. The sequenced material came from blood. Every receptor here comes from a woman in her 40s with Graves' hyperthyroidism.

This chain links TRBV6-6 with TRBJ2-5, with TRBD1 matching over 12 bases. Looked up from germline, CDR1 is MNHNY and CDR2 is SVGAGI (reference sequence). The CDR3 totals 13 residues. Trimming at V came to 11 bases and at J to 11 bases, leaving 12 bases not matched to a gene. The CDR3 DNA reads as TGTGCCGTAGGGACAGGGGGCGCGGATACGCAGTACTTC. As protein: CAVGTGGADTQYF.

This rearrangement joins TRBV6-5 to TRBJ2-7, with 7 positions matching TRBD1. Germline CDR1 MNHEY, CDR2 SVGAGI. With 4 bases clipped from V and 3 bases from J, the junction kept 9 bases outside the gene matches. The CDR3 has 15 residues. Here the CDR3 reads CASSSTTGTDYEQYF. CDR3 nucleotide sequence: TGTGCCAGCAGTTCTACCACCGGGACAGACTACGAGCAGTACTTC.

The rearrangement joins TRBV12-3 or TRBV12-4 to TRBJ2-7, with D perhaps matching TRBD2 (5 bases). Near its end, the DNA agrees better with TRBJ2-1, so the J call may be wrong. There are 12 residues in the CDR3. The CDR3 DNA reads as TGTGCCAGCAGTCAACCAATAGAGGGGCAGTTCTTC. Its translation: CASSQPIEGQFF.

Remarks on this clonotype: One base away lies a much larger clone, so this may be a sequencing read error. The chain uses TRBV12-3 or TRBV12-4 and TRBJ1-2; D call uncertain. V was pared by 3 bases and J by 12 bases, with 11 bases between. CDR3 size: 11 residues. The CDR3 sequence: CASSLRAGHTF. CDR3 in DNA: TGTGCCAGCAGTTTGAGGGCCGGCCACACCTTC.

This clonotype came up a few times. The V and J genes are TRBV29-1 and TRBJ1-1; no clear D. Germline assignment: CDR1 SQVTM and CDR2 ANQGSEA. V shed 6 bases and J shed 2 bases, with 19 bases lying between them. This CDR3 has 15 residues. The CDR3 DNA is TGCAGCGTATTTCTGGGCGGATCAGGTAACACTGAAGCTTTCTTT. Translating it yields CSVFLGGSGNTEAFF.

The V gene is TRBV4-1, the J gene TRBJ1-5, with D unresolved. Germline assignment: CDR1 MGHRA and CDR2 YSYEKL. With 3 bases removed from V and 6 bases from J, the gap between germline ends came to 12 bases. The CDR3 spans 14 residues. CDR3 protein: CASSHLPRAQPQHF. The CDR3 region has the DNA TGCGCCAGCAGCCACTTACCCAGAGCTCAGCCCCAGCATTTT.

A note on this clonotype: Compared with germline, one end of the junction differs, possibly owing to a read error. The rearrangement links TRBV2 to TRBJ2-5; TRBD2 agrees at 7 bases. Per the germline V gene, CDR1 is SNHLY and CDR2 is FYNNEI. This CDR3 spans 14 amino acids. The CDR3: CASSLGTTSETQYF. CDR3 nucleotide sequence: TGTGCTAGCAGCTTAGGGACTACGTCAGAGACCCAGTACTTC.

This rearrangement joins TRBV7-9 to TRBJ1-4; D not certain. The CDR3 contains 14 residues. The germline CDR1 and CDR2 sequences are SEHNR and FQNEAQ (reference sequence). V was pared by 5 bases and J by 8 bases, with 15 bases between. The CDR3 sequence is CASSPPSSGEKLFF. The CDR3 DNA sequence: TGTGCCAGCAGCCCCCCTTCTTCTGGGGAAAAACTGTTTTTT.

This clonotype came up many times. V and J are TRBV19 and TRBJ1-2; 9 bases are shared with TRBD1. This CDR3 comprises 13 residues. V was pared by 9 bases and J by 4 bases, with 6 bases of the junction left unmatched. CDR1 is LNHDA and CDR2 is SQIVND in the germline V gene (reference sequence). CDR3 nucleotide sequence: TGTGCCAGCATGACGGGACAGGGCTATGGCTACACCTTC. Amino acid sequence: CASMTGQGYGYTF.

As for this clonotype: A read error may explain this, as a much larger clone is one base away. The chain joins TRBV14 to TRBJ2-2; D remains unclear. V dropped 8 bases and J dropped 3 bases, with 10 bases sitting between them. The CDR3 loop spans 13 amino acids. Germline lookup yields CDR1 SGHDN and CDR2 FVKESK. CDR3 coding DNA: TGTGCCAGCCGACACGAGGACACCGGGGAGCTGTTTTTT. It encodes CASRHEDTGELFF.

On this clonotype: This sequence may be a read error, since a much larger clone differs from it by one base. The chain has TRBV19 and TRBJ1-6; the D call may be TRBD1 or TRBD2 (5 bases each). Gene TRBJ2-5 matches the end of the DNA better, so the J call may be wrong. CDR1 and CDR2 (germline): LNHDA, SQIVND (reference sequence). The CDR3 has 15 amino acids. The CDR3 DNA follows: TGTGCCAGTAGTACGACGGGACCTCGCGGTGAGACCCAGTACTTC. It yields the protein CASSTTGPRGETQYF.

The table lists this clonotype with a few counts. This rearrangement joins TRBV9 to TRBJ1-2, with D maybe TRBD1 (6 bases). The germline gives CDR1 SGDLS, CDR2 YYNGEE. The CDR3 has 12 amino acids. V shed 3 bases and J shed 8 bases, with 11 bases lying between them. The CDR3 nucleotides are TGTGCCAGCAGCGGGGGGGCGGTCGGCTACACCTTC. Its protein product is CASSGGAVGYTF. Drawing the rest from reference TRBV9 and TRBJ1-2, the complete variable domain is DSGVTQTPKHLITATGQRVTLRCSPRSGDLSVYWYQQSLDQGLQFLIQYYNGEERAKGNILERFSAQQFPDLHSELNLSSLELGDSALYFCASSGGAVGYTFGSGTRLTVV.

This clonotype was observed a single time. The chain employs TRBV7-9 and TRBJ1-2; D ambiguous. The germline V gene has CDR1 SEHNR and CDR2 FQNEAQ (reference sequence). The CDR3 sequence is 14 residues long. Trimming took 5 bases from V and 4 from J, leaving 14 bases between them. The CDR3 sequence is CASSGSSGGYGYTF. The CDR3 nucleotides are TGTGCCAGCAGCGGGAGTAGCGGTGGCTATGGCTACACCTTC.

This clonotype has at least ten counts. The CDR3 is CASSEWDREYEQYF. CDR3 DNA: TGTGCCAGCAGTGAATGGGACAGGGAGTACGAGCAGTACTTC. The chain joins TRBV25-1 to TRBJ2-7; 9 nucleotides align to TRBD1. Trimming cost V 1 base and J 4 bases; bases outside gene matches: 2. The CDR3 has 14 amino acids. Looked up from germline, CDR1 is MGHDK and CDR2 is SYGVNS.

The chain employs TRBV7-2 and TRBJ1-2; D not resolved. Trimming took 6 bases from V and 4 from J, leaving 15 bases between them. CDR1 is SGHTA and CDR2 is FQGNSA in the germline V gene. The CDR3 covers 14 residues. The CDR3 DNA reads as TGTGCCAGCAGGGAAAATTTAGGGTTCTATGGCTACACCTTC. Translation gives CASRENLGFYGYTF.